One and the same sample provided the 21 T cell receptor beta chains below, sequenced in a study of T cells in tumors after PD-1 blockade (dated by TCRdb to about 2019). Library preparation used the immunoSEQ multiplex PCR assay. In TCRdb, the immuneACCESS table is reduced to in-frame sequences with V and J assigned. These tables do not hold every clone; where another copy was compared, an unresolved V gene accounts for under half, and the others remain unexplained. This sample gives fewer than 55,000 clones in total; approximately 81% of them show up just once. The ten largest account for just over 4% of the sample. In light of the paper, this sample's time point label describes: before anti-PD-1 therapy. This material consisted of PBMCs, taken before anti-PD-1 treatment. Receptors originate from a human donor with basal cell carcinoma.

The CDR3, as DNA: TGTGCTAGTGGGCGATCCCGGGACACTCACTACGAGCAGTACTTC. Translation: CASGRSRDTHYEQYF. The rearrangement uses TRBV12-5 and TRBJ2-7; TRBD1 might be the D (6 bases). The CDR3 loop spans 15 amino acids. Germline values: CDR1 LGHNT, CDR2 FRNRAP. V lost 6 bases and J 3 bases, leaving 18 bases between the germline ends.

The genes are TRBV6-6 and TRBJ2-7; 7 positions match TRBD2. CDR1 and CDR2 (germline): MNHNY, SVGAGI (reference sequence). After removal of 10 bases from V and 4 bases from J, the junction contained 16 bases not matched to a gene. The CDR3 consists of 15 residues. CDR3 nucleotide sequence: TGTGCCACCAGGACCTCCCCGGGGGGTGGGTACGAGCAGTACTTC. This encodes CATRTSPGGGYEQYF.

This chain joins TRBV7-2 and TRBJ1-2, with D hard to call. Germline values: CDR1 SGHTA, CDR2 FQGNSA. Trimming shortened V by 4 bases and J by 2 bases, and 11 bases separated the two germline ends. The CDR3 spans 14 residues. CDR3 coding DNA: TGTGCCAGCAGCTCGTCGGCCGGAAACTATGGCTACACCTTC. It encodes CASSSSAGNYGYTF.

The rearrangement links TRBV6-1 to TRBJ2-7; D gene uncertain. V dropped 4 bases and J dropped 3 bases, with 19 bases sitting between them. Germline V gene sequence: CDR1 MNHNS, CDR2 SASEGT. This CDR3 has 16 residues. For the CDR3, the DNA is TGTGCCAGCAGTGTCACATGGGTAGGCGTGGGCTACGAGCAGTACTTC. Its translation is CASSVTWVGVGYEQYF.

As DNA, the CDR3 is TGTGCCAGCAGCTGGGGGCGGGCTGGGAAACTGTTTTTT. Its translation: CASSWGRAGKLFF. This chain joins TRBV13 and TRBJ1-4; maybe TRBD1 (6 bases). The germline CDR1 and CDR2 sequences are PRHDT and FYEKMQ (reference sequence). Deletions cut 4 bases from V and 11 bases from J, with 14 bases between. CDR3 length equals 13 residues.

This clone was recorded once. The rearrangement joins TRBV28 to TRBJ1-2; tentatively, D is TRBD1 (5 bases). The V gene lost 1 base and the J gene lost 1 base, with 16 bases spanning the gap. Germline values: CDR1 MDHEN, CDR2 SYDVKM. The CDR3 consists of 17 residues. CDR3 DNA sequence: TGTGCCAGCAGTTTATCCTCTCTGGGGCGACTTAACTATGGCTACACCTTC. Translated, it gives CASSLSSLGRLNYGYTF.

This clone was detected only a few times. J is TRBJ2-7 and V is TRBV10-2, with unresolved D. The CDR3 runs 13 residues. Germline CDR1 is WSHSY and CDR2 is SAAADI. V lost 7 bases and J 3 bases, leaving 13 bases between the germline ends. The CDR3, as DNA: TGCGCCAGCACCCCGGGCTCCCGCTACGAGCAGTACTTC. This gives the protein CASTPGSRYEQYF.

The J gene is TRBJ2-2, the V gene TRBV5-6, with TRBD2 identical over 13 bases. The length of the CDR3 is 17 residues. The trim removed 2 bases at V and 4 bases at J, leaving 5 bases unmatched. The germline CDR1 and CDR2 sequences are SGHDT and YYEEEE. Here the CDR3 DNA reads TGTGCCAGCAGCTTTCCGGGACTAGCGGGGACCACCGGGGAGCTGTTTTTT. Residues: CASSFPGLAGTTGELFF.

The J gene is TRBJ2-5, the V gene TRBV7-7, with D tentatively TRBD2 (7 bases). The CDR3 totals 15 residues. V was trimmed by 0 bases and J by 5 bases, leaving 13 bases between them. Germline loops: CDR1 SSHAT, CDR2 FNYEAQ (reference sequence). This CDR3 reads CASSLAGGGGETQYF. The CDR3 region has the DNA TGTGCCAGCAGCTTAGCGGGAGGGGGGGGCGAGACCCAGTACTTC.

This clone was observed a handful of times. The J gene is TRBJ1-3, the V gene TRBV4-2; D possibly corresponds to TRBD1 (5 bases). In germline, CDR1 is LGHNA, CDR2 YNFKEQ. This CDR3 comprises 16 residues. Trimming stripped 7 bases from V and 3 bases from J, with 19 bases between. DNA for the CDR3: TGTGCCAGCAACACGGGCAGGGAAGGAAGTGGAAACACCATATATTTT. The encoded protein is CASNTGREGSGNTIYF.

This chain connects TRBV2 to TRBJ1-1, with TRBD1 as a possible D gene (6 bases). The CDR3 is made up of 12 amino acids. Germline values: CDR1 SNHLY, CDR2 FYNNEI. The germline V and J ends were trimmed by 6 bases and 10 bases, with 15 bases remaining between them. In DNA, the CDR3 is TGTGCCAGCAGCCTAACGGACAGTAGAGCTTTCTTT. It translates to CASSLTDSRAFF.

The rearrangement uses TRBV5-6 and TRBJ1-1; D is uncertain. V dropped 0 bases and J dropped 8 bases, with 14 bases sitting between them. The length of the CDR3 is 14 residues. Germline V gene sequence: CDR1 SGHDT, CDR2 YYEEEE. Here the CDR3 DNA reads TGTGCCAGCAGCTTGGTCACATCACGGCGAGAAGCTTTCTTT. Amino acid sequence: CASSLVTSRREAFF.

The rearrangement links TRBV5-1 to TRBJ2-5; D unresolved. Trimming cost V 0 bases and J 2 bases, with 8 bases left between them. Germline V gene sequence: CDR1 SGHRS, CDR2 YFSETQ. This CDR3 spans 14 amino acids. The chain's CDR3 is CASSLDYPQETQYF. The CDR3 DNA sequence: TGCGCCAGCAGCTTGGACTACCCGCAAGAGACCCAGTACTTC.

This clone appeared once. The chain joins TRBV19 to TRBJ1-1; D is ambiguous. This CDR3 region has 13 residues. Germline CDR1 reads LNHDA; CDR2 reads SQIVND (reference sequence). Trimming took off 4 bases at V and 2 bases at J, with 8 bases between the two ends. CDR3 in amino acids: CASSTPGNTEAFF. The CDR3 DNA reads TGTGCCAGTAGTACCCCGGGAAACACTGAAGCTTTCTTT.

V gene TRBV19 combines with J gene TRBJ1-1, with a possible D match to TRBD1 (5 bases). Germline V gene sequence: CDR1 LNHDA, CDR2 SQIVND (reference sequence). The CDR3 totals 15 residues. Deletions cut 6 bases from V and 7 bases from J, with 21 bases between. The CDR3 coding sequence is TGTGCCAGTAGACCCATTAACATCAGGGACCATGAAGCTTTCTTT. Protein sequence: CASRPINIRDHEAFF.

The rearrangement links TRBV28 to TRBJ2-7; 8 bases align to TRBD2. V dropped 5 bases and J dropped 4; count of bases not matched to a gene: 10. The CDR3 totals 15 residues. Germline V CDR1 and CDR2: MDHEN, SYDVKM. The CDR3 coding sequence is TGTGCCAGCAGTCAAGGCGGCGGGGGGAGATACGAGCAGTACTTC. Its translation: CASSQGGGGRYEQYF.

This chain uses TRBV2 with TRBJ1-5, with a weak D call TRBD1 (6 bases). The CDR3 consists of 14 residues. Deletions cut 3 bases from V and 4 bases from J, with 10 bases between. In germline, CDR1 is SNHLY, CDR2 FYNNEI. The CDR3 sequence is CASSEGTYNQPQHF. Written as DNA, the CDR3 is TGTGCCAGCAGTGAGGGGACATATAATCAGCCCCAGCATTTT.

The rearrangement uses TRBV4-2 and TRBJ1-5; D ambiguous. Between the trimmed V and J ends, which lost 0 bases and 0 bases, there was a span of 9 bases. Germline assignment: CDR1 LGHNA and CDR2 YNFKEQ. The CDR3 has 16 amino acids. Here the CDR3 reads CASSQELRDSNQPQHF. In DNA, the CDR3 is TGTGCCAGCAGCCAAGAACTGCGAGATAGCAATCAGCCCCAGCATTTT.

This clone came up a few times. The chain joins TRBV28 to TRBJ2-7; TRBD2 agrees at 11 bases. The CDR3 is 15 residues long. The V gene's germline CDR1 is MDHEN and CDR2 SYDVKM. The V gene end was trimmed by 6 bases and the J gene end by 6 bases; junction bases not matched to a gene: 10. CDR3 coding DNA: TGTGCCAGCAGGAATAGCGGGGGGGCCTCTGGCGAGCAGTACTTC. Amino acid sequence: CASRNSGGASGEQYF.

This clone was recorded a few times. The chain carries TRBV6-5 and TRBJ1-1; D is ambiguous. CDR3 length equals 13 residues. Germline V gene sequence: CDR1 MNHEY, CDR2 SVGAGI. V was pared by 6 bases and J by 1 base, with 9 bases between. The CDR3 nucleotides are TGTGCCAGCAGCCCGGACCAGAACACTGAAGCTTTCTTT. Its translation is CASSPDQNTEAFF.

This clone was seen a few times. The chain combines TRBV5-1 with TRBJ2-7; 7 nucleotides line up with TRBD2. Germline lookup yields CDR1 SGHRS and CDR2 YFSETQ. Germline trimming cut 0 bases from V and 3 bases from J; bases unmatched to any gene: 6. The CDR3 extends over 15 amino acids. The CDR3 DNA follows: TGCGCCAGCAGCTTGGCCGGGGAGGGGCGCTACGAGCAGTACTTC. Translated, it gives CASSLAGEGRYEQYF.